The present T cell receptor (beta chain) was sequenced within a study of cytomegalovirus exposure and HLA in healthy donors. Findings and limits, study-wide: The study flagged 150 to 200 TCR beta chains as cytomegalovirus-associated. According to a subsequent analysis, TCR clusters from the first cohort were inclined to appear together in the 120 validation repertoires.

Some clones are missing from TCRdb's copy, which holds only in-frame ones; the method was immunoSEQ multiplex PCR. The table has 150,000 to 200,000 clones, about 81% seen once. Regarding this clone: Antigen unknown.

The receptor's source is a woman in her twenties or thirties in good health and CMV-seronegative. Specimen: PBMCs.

CDR3 residues: CASSLATGVFYGYTF. The DNA of the CDR3 is TGCGCCAGCAGCTTGGCTACAGGGGTCTTCTATGGCTACACCTTC. The chain employs TRBV5-1 and TRBJ1-2, with TRBD1 matching 7 bases. The CDR3 contains 15 residues. Germline values: CDR1 SGHRS, CDR2 YFSETQ. The V and J ends lost 0 bases and 4 bases, in that order; junction bases with no gene match: 6.